Each of the 12 T cell receptor beta chains below was sequenced from the same sample in a study of cytomegalovirus exposure and HLA in healthy donors (TCRdb year 2017). Libraries were built with the immunoSEQ multiplex PCR assay. For the multiplex PCR, a mixture combining 60 forward primers for TCR Vbeta segments and 13 reverse primers for TCR Jbeta segments was used. TCRdb provides this immuneACCESS table in a form limited to in-frame rearrangements. Some clones are lacking; in checked studies, under half of them reflect an unresolved V gene, and why the rest are absent is not known. The sample table shows about 87,000 clones, and roughly 72% are seen once. About a fifth of the sample lies in the top ten. Specimen: PBMCs. The receptors originated from a young man in good health and CMV-seropositive.

The CDR3 DNA reads as TGTGCCAGCAGCCTAACAGGGCACACTGAAGCTTTCTTT. Residues: CASSLTGHTEAFF. This rearrangement joins TRBV7-9 to TRBJ1-1; TRBD1 is a possible D gene (6 bases). The CDR3 covers 13 residues. Between the trimmed V and J ends, which lost 5 bases and 3 bases, there was a span of 10 bases. From germline, CDR1 is SEHNR and CDR2 FQNEAQ (reference sequence).

V usage is TRBV2 and J usage is TRBJ2-7; D perhaps matches TRBD2 (7 bases). Germline V gene sequence: CDR1 SNHLY, CDR2 FYNNEI. The CDR3 is 14 residues long. The ends were cut back, 1 base at V and 7 bases at J, with 14 bases in the middle. CDR3 sequence: CASSEEGGGLEQYF. Written as DNA, the CDR3 is TGTGCCAGCAGTGAAGAAGGGGGAGGGTTGGAGCAGTACTTC.

This chain's CDR3 is CASSEEDRKAFF. The DNA of the CDR3 is TGTGCCAGCAGTGAAGAGGACAGAAAAGCTTTCTTT. The J gene is TRBJ1-1, the V gene TRBV2, with a weak D call TRBD1 (6 bases). Germline V gene sequence: CDR1 SNHLY, CDR2 FYNNEI. There are 12 residues in the CDR3. V was pared by 1 base and J by 9 bases, with 9 bases between.

The chain employs TRBV7-9 and TRBJ1-2; unclear D gene. Trimming cost V 5 bases and J 8 bases, with 15 bases left between them. Germline CDR1 is SEHNR and CDR2 is FQNEAQ (reference sequence). The CDR3 runs 13 residues. The DNA for the CDR3 is TGTGCCAGCAGCCGAACAAGACCGGAGGGCTACACCTTC. Its translation is CASSRTRPEGYTF.

V and J are TRBV6-4 and TRBJ2-1, with 8 bases identical to TRBD1. This CDR3 contains 16 residues. Trimming took 6 bases from V and 3 from J; bases not matched to a gene: 10. Germline V gives CDR1 MRHNA, CDR2 SNTAGT. CDR3 coding DNA: TGTGCCAGCAGCCTCCGGCCAGGGGGCGACTACAATGAGCAGTTCTTC. Translating gives CASSLRPGGDYNEQFF.

The chain carries TRBV11-1 and TRBJ2-1; maybe TRBD1 (6 bases). The CDR3 spans 13 residues. Trimming removed 3 bases at V and 7 bases at J, with 10 bases between. CDR1 SGHAT and CDR2 FQDESV come from the germline V gene (reference sequence). The CDR3, as DNA: TGTGCCAGCAGCTTTTACAGGGAGAATGAGCAGTTCTTC. Its protein is CASSFYRENEQFF.

J is TRBJ1-5 and V is TRBV6-6; D unclear. The germline V gene has CDR1 MNHNY and CDR2 SVGAGI (reference sequence). Trimming removed 2 bases at V and 4 bases at J, with 12 bases between. The CDR3 spans 15 residues. The CDR3 region is CASSYPRGGNQPQHF. The DNA of the CDR3 is TGTGCCAGCAGTTACCCCAGAGGAGGGAATCAGCCCCAGCATTTT.

The V and J genes are TRBV7-6 and TRBJ1-1; tentatively, D is TRBD1 (5 bases). CDR3 length: 14 amino acids. Germline V gene lookup returns CDR1 SGHVS and CDR2 FNYEAQ. V shed 1 base and J shed 7 bases, with 13 bases lying between them. The CDR3 DNA follows: TGTGCCAGCAGCTTAGTAATAGGGGCTAGTGAAGCTTTCTTT. Translation gives CASSLVIGASEAFF. Full variable domain (rest looked up from reference TRBV7-6 and TRBJ1-1): GAGVSQSPRYKVTKRGQDVALRCDPISGHVSLYWYRQALGQGPEFLTYFNYEAQQDKSGLPNDRFSAERPEGSISTLTIQRTEQRDSAMYRCASSLVIGASEAFFGQGTRLTVV.

V and J are TRBV29-1 and TRBJ1-2; 7 bases map to TRBD1. Trimming at V came to 3 bases and at J to 3 bases, leaving 1 base not matched to a gene. This CDR3 is 12 amino acids long. The germline V gene encodes CDR1 SQVTM and CDR2 ANQGSEA. CDR3: CSVDRGYYGYTF. In DNA, the CDR3 is TGCAGCGTTGACAGGGGGTACTATGGCTACACCTTC.

The genes are TRBV6-6 and TRBJ1-5; no reliable D call. The CDR3 has 15 amino acids. Germline V lookup: CDR1 MNHNY, CDR2 SVGAGI (reference sequence). V lost 2 bases to trimming and J lost 0 bases, with 8 bases between them. This CDR3 is CASSYSEHSNQPQHF. The CDR3 DNA follows: TGTGCCAGCAGTTACAGTGAGCATAGCAATCAGCCCCAGCATTTT.

The rearrangement uses TRBV11-2 and TRBJ2-7; D unclear. The CDR3 loop spans 14 amino acids. The V end lost 1 base, the J end lost 4 bases, and 11 bases lay between the germline ends. Germline CDR1 and CDR2: SGHAT and FQNNGV. The DNA of the CDR3 is TGTGCCAGCAGCTTAGGCCCGGTCCCGTACGAGCAGTACTTC. Translation: CASSLGPVPYEQYF.

The chain recombines TRBV7-2 with TRBJ2-7; 10 positions match TRBD2. The germline V gene encodes CDR1 SGHTA and CDR2 FQGNSA. CDR3 length equals 15 residues. V shed 3 bases, J shed 2 bases, and the junction held 4 bases outside the gene matches. The CDR3 sequence is CASSLASGRAYEQYF. The CDR3 DNA is TGTGCCAGCAGCTTGGCGAGCGGGAGGGCCTACGAGCAGTACTTC.